Sequencing of this T cell receptor beta chain was carried out in a study of CD8+ T cells in alopecia areata. Across the whole study: A regimen of oral tofacitinib, 5 to 10 mg twice daily, was given to treated patients.

The CDR3 length is 14 residues. Germline V lookup: CDR1 MGHRA, CDR2 YSYEKL. The V gene lost 3 bases and the J gene lost 5 bases, with 13 bases spanning the gap. Treatment meaning: oral pan-JAK inhibitor, 5-10 mg twice daily. This clone came up a few times. TCR sequencing used cDNA made by reverse transcription of extracted RNA. The assay was immunoSEQ multiplex PCR, and TCRdb's table has in-frame clones only and misses some. This sample carries about 200,000 clones, under 40% of them seen once, and the ten largest clones take almost 0.5%. The rearrangement links TRBV4-1 to TRBJ1-2; D call uncertain. The TCR sequence derives from a human donor with alopecia areata. Sequencing used CD4+ T cells sorted from blood, obtained around week 30, from a patient treated with tofacitinib. This chain's CDR3 is CASSHYGVGYGYTF. The DNA of the CDR3 is TGCGCCAGCAGCCACTACGGCGTAGGATATGGCTACACCTTC.